The next 8 T cell receptor beta chains were all read from a single sample in a study of vaccination effects on CD4 cells after COVID-19. Which antigens these TCRs recognize remains unknown. Data came from immunoSEQ multiplex PCR; TCRdb stores just in-frame clones and leaves some out. The data contain 25,000 to 30,000 clones, around 85% of them singletons. Sequencing in the ViraFEST assay came after antigen-specific CD4+ T cells had been expanded with viral peptide pools, which were used to stimulate PBMC. After roughly 9 days in culture, the CD4+ T cells were isolated. Two-dose vaccination with either BNT162b2 or mRNA-1273 was given to the participants. Sequenced here: CD4+ T cells from PBMCs cultured with SARS-CoV-2 spike peptides, sampled after COVID-19 vaccination. All receptors come from a human donor who received a COVID-19 vaccine. Some clones in this sample may be carry-over from other donors' samples.

The V and J genes are TRBV19 and TRBJ1-3, with a weak D call TRBD1 (5 bases). Trimming cost V 3 bases and J 4 bases, with 10 bases left between them. The CDR3 totals 14 residues. Looked up from germline, CDR1 is LNHDA and CDR2 is SQIVND (reference sequence). The CDR3 nucleotides read TGTGCCAGTAGTATCCGGGACGTAGGAAACACCATATATTTT. Amino acid sequence: CASSIRDVGNTIYF. Variable domain in full (rest from reference TRBV19 and TRBJ1-3): DGGITQSPKYLFRKEGQNVTLSCEQNLNHDAMYWYRQDPGQGLRLIYYSQIVNDFQKGDIAEGYSVSREKKESFPLTVTSAQKNPTAFYLCASSIRDVGNTIYFGEGSWLTVV.

This rearrangement joins TRBV27 to TRBJ2-6, with a weak D call TRBD1 (5 bases). Germline V CDR1 and CDR2: MNHEY, SMNVEV (reference sequence). Trimming took off 5 bases at V and 2 bases at J, with 13 bases between the two ends. The CDR3 is 16 amino acids. CDR3 nucleotides: TGTGCCAGCAGTATACGCGCCAGGGCTGGGGCCAACGTCCTGACTTTC. This translates into CASSIRARAGANVLTF.

The rearrangement joins TRBV12-3 or TRBV12-4 to TRBJ2-1; D gene ambiguous. The CDR3 is 11 amino acids. V gave up 8 bases and J gave up 1 base, with 3 bases separating them. The CDR3 reads CASASYNEQFF. CDR3 nucleotide sequence: TGTGCCAGCGCATCCTACAATGAGCAGTTCTTC.

The V and J genes are TRBV4-3 and TRBJ2-3; TRBD1 or TRBD2 may be the D gene (5 bases each). CDR1 is LGHNA, CDR2 YSLEER, per germline. With 5 bases removed from V and 4 bases from J, the gap between germline ends came to 16 bases. This CDR3 is 15 amino acids long. Here the CDR3 reads CASSFQRGAADTQYF. The CDR3 DNA reads as TGCGCCAGCAGCTTCCAGCGAGGGGCGGCAGATACGCAGTATTTT.

This clone was seen only a few times. This chain joins TRBV10-1 and TRBJ1-1, with D unclear. V lost 3 bases, J lost 1 base, and 12 bases lay in between. The germline V gene has CDR1 WNHNN and CDR2 SYGVQD (reference sequence). The CDR3 contains 15 residues. The CDR3 DNA is TGCGCCAGCAGTGACCGAGGTCTCGCGAACACTGAAGCTTTCTTT. Translated: CASSDRGLANTEAFF.

V gene TRBV27 combines with J gene TRBJ2-1; tentative D call: TRBD2 (6 bases). The V and J ends lost 6 bases and 0 bases respectively, with 9 bases between them. The CDR3 runs 14 residues. CDR1 is MNHEY and CDR2 is SMNVEV in the germline V gene (reference sequence). The CDR3, as DNA: TGTGCCAGCAGGGCGACTAGCTCCTACAATGAGCAGTTCTTC. Encoded protein: CASRATSSYNEQFF.

V gene TRBV5-1 combines with J gene TRBJ1-1; weak D call: TRBD1 (6 bases). Trimming shortened V by 4 bases and J by 4 bases, and 20 bases separated the two germline ends. The CDR3 consists of 16 residues. CDR1 SGHRS and CDR2 YFSETQ come from the germline V gene. The CDR3 DNA sequence: TGCGCCAGCAGCACAAGCGTAACAGGGACGGCCACTGAAGCTTTCTTT. Its protein product is CASSTSVTGTATEAFF.

The rearrangement joins TRBV6-5 to TRBJ2-5, with a possible D match to TRBD1 (6 bases). The germline CDR1 and CDR2 sequences are MNHEY and SVGAGI. V gave up 9 bases and J gave up 5 bases, with 19 bases separating them. The CDR3 length is 14 residues. The CDR3 reads CASTGQLDGETQYF. The CDR3 DNA follows: TGTGCCAGTACGGGACAACTGGATGGGGAGACCCAGTACTTC.